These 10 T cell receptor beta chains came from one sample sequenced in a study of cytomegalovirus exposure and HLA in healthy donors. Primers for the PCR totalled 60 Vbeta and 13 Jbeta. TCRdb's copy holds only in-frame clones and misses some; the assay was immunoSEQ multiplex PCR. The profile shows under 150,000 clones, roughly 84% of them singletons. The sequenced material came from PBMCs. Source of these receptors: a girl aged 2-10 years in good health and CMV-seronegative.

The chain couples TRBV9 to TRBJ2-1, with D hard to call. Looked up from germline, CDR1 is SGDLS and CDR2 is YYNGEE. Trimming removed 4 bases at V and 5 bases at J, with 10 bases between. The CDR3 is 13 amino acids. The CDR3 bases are TGTGCCAGCAGCACACACACTAACAATGAGCAGTTCTTC. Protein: CASSTHTNNEQFF.

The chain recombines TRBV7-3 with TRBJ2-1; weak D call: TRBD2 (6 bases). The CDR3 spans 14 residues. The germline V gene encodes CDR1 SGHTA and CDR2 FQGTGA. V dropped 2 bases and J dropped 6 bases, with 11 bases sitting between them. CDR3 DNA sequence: TGTGCCAGCAGCTTATTCCAGGGAGGCAATGAGCAGTTCTTC. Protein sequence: CASSLFQGGNEQFF. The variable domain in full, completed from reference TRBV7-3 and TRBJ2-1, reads GAGVSQTPSNKVTEKGKYVELRCDPISGHTALYWYRQSLGQGPEFLIYFQGTGAADDSGLPNDRFFAVRPEGSVSTLKIQRTERGDSAVYLCASSLFQGGNEQFFGPGTRLTVL.

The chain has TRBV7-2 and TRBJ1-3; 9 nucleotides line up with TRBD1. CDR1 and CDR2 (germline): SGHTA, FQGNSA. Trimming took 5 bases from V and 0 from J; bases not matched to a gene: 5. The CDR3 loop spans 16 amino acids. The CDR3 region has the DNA TGTGCCAGCAGCCCGGGACAGGGACTCTCTGGAAACACCATATATTTT. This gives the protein CASSPGQGLSGNTIYF.

CDR3 sequence: CATNRAYNSPLHF. In nucleotides, the CDR3 is TGTGCCACCAACAGGGCCTATAATTCACCCCTCCACTTT. The rearrangement joins TRBV19 to TRBJ1-6; possibly TRBD1 for D (6 bases). Per the germline V gene, CDR1 is LNHDA and CDR2 is SQIVND (reference sequence). V was trimmed by 10 bases and J by 2 bases, leaving 9 bases between them. The CDR3 spans 13 residues.

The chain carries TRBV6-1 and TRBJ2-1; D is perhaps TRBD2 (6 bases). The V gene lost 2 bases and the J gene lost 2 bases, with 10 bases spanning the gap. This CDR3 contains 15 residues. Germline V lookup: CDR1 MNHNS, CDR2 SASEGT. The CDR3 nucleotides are TGTGCCAGCAGTGAATGGCGGGAAACCTACAATGAGCAGTTCTTC. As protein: CASSEWRETYNEQFF.

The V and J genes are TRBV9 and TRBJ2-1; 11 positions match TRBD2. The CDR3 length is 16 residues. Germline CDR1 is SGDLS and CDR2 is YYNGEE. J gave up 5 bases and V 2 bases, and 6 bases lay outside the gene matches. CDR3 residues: CASSVGPSGGNNEQFF. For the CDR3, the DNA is TGTGCCAGCAGCGTGGGGCCTAGCGGGGGGAACAATGAGCAGTTCTTC.

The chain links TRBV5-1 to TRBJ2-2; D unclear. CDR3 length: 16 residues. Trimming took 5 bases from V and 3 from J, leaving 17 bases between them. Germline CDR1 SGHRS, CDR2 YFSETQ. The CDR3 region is CASRPGDTFDTGELFF. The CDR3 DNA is TGCGCCAGCAGACCCGGCGACACCTTCGACACCGGGGAGCTGTTTTTT.

CDR3 region: CSVRGETQYF. The CDR3 DNA reads as TGCAGCGTACGGGGGGAGACCCAGTACTTC. The genes are TRBV29-1 and TRBJ2-5; a possible D gene is TRBD2 (6 bases). Germline V lookup: CDR1 SQVTM, CDR2 ANQGSEA. V was cut by 6 bases and J by 5 bases, with 7 bases left in between. CDR3 length: 10 amino acids.

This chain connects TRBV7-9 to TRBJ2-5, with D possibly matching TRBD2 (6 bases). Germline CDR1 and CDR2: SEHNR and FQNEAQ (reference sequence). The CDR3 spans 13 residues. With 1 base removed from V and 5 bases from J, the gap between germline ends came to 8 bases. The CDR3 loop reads CASSLETSETQYF. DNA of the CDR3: TGTGCCAGCAGCTTAGAAACTAGCGAGACCCAGTACTTC.

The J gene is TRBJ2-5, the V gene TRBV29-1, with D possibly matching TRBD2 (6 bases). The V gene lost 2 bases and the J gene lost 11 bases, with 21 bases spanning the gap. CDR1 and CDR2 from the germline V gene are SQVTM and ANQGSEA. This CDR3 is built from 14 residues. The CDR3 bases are TGCAGCGTTGAAATGGGACTCGAAAATCAAGGGCAGTACTTC. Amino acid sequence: CSVEMGLENQGQYF.